This entry is about one T cell receptor beta chain. The table lists this clone with a count of one. What antigen it recognizes has not been identified. For this receptor, the gene names and germline sequences are taken from the mouse. The CDR3 is cut off 1 residue early in the read; its end comes from the germline J gene. The entry originates in a study of tissue T cells after allogeneic stem cell transplantation (dated by TCRdb to between 2022 and 2023). Some background on the complete study: Using research autopsies of patients with and without GVHD, plus mouse models of GVHD, the study profiled TCR beta repertoires across many tissues. The human arm was a prospective observational study without blinding or randomization. On the study overall, not on this receptor specifically: Which tissue TCRs were alloreactive or antigen-specific was not determined in the study, and some of the clones might have been host cells that persisted. Within patients, how anatomically similar tissues were was a major factor shaping TCR repertoire composition, regardless of disease or transplant status. A small and clinically heterogeneous patient cohort was studied, and sampling depth was acknowledged as a limitation. In both patients and mice, only a limited portion of the TCR repertoire detected in tissues was captured by blood and spleen T cells. Only a few T cell clones appeared in more than one patient, yet motif-based clustering showed tissue-specific repertoire signatures that were shared between patients.

The germline ends are 6 bases apart after V is trimmed by 1 base and J by 1 base. The CDR3 spans 14 residues, from the cysteine through the phenylalanine. The CDR3 was read in part: 39 bases, with the frame set at base 1. The germline V gene (reference sequence) gives CDR1 as LGHNA and CDR2 as YNLKQL. The receptor library was made with the immunoSEQ multiplex PCR assay. Adaptive Biotechnologies performed TCRbeta CDR3 sequencing at survey depth and reported CDR3 sequences, V/J genes, productive frequency, and template counts. Amplification of TCR beta CDR3 regions started from genomic DNA instead of RNA. As for the original processing: Jensen-Shannon divergence was used to quantify pairwise repertoire overlap between tissues, with a value of 1 indicating complete divergence and a value of 0 indicating identical repertoires. Tissues were clustered by single-linkage agglomerative hierarchical clustering of pairwise JSD values, and the clustering results were displayed as dendrograms. GLIPH2 was run on all patient samples with simulation_depth 1000, kmer_min_depth 3, cdr3_length_cutoff 8, keeping groups with more than two unique CDR3s. A standardized tissue-overlap score was calculated by extrapolating Jaccard GLIPH-group overlap across patients to a standard repertoire size of 1000 clones. Associations of diversity with clinical or experimental variables used linear mixed-effect models with tissue fixed effects and individual random effects. TCRdb provides this immuneACCESS table in a form limited to in-frame rearrangements. Some clones are lacking; in checked studies, under half of them reflect an unresolved V gene, and why the rest are absent is not known. Clone size and V and J calls were adopted from that table, with D and trimming inferred from the DNA. The table for this sample lists 5,500 to 8,000 clones; less than 60% of them were counted only once. The ten largest clones capture 7.5% to 9.5% of the sample.

According to the study, the label for this sample's time point signals: mouse harvest day 7 after allogeneic transplant. Each mouse graft consisted of 10^7 T-cell-depleted bone marrow cells plus 10^6 splenic CD5+ T cells and was given by tail vein injection. To model GVHD in mice, a major MHC-mismatch B6 (H2b) into BALB/c (H2d) model was used, and tissues were profiled at day 7 or 14. Mouse tissues and retro-orbital blood were harvested on day 7 or 14 post-transplant using separate sterile tools per animal; livers were flushed beforehand. Before genomic DNA isolation with the DNeasy Blood & Tissue Kit, mouse tissues were minced with razor blades in buffered saline.

Sequenced material: lymph node tissue. The V and J segments used are TRBV5 and TRBJ2-5; the D segment might be TRBD1 or TRBD2, since each matches 5 bases. The sequence derives from a female BALB/c mouse given C57BL/6 T cells with graft-versus-host disease after an allogeneic hematopoietic cell transplant. The DNA read from the CDR3 is TGTGCCAGCAGCCAAGGGGGGTACCAAGACACCCAGTAC. It codes for CASSQGGYQDTQY. The full CDR3 is CASSQGGYQDTQYF.